These T cell receptor beta chains were read from a single sample in a study of beta chain features in type 1 diabetes. The table came from immunoSEQ multiplex PCR; TCRdb's copy has only in-frame clones and leaves some out. The sample has roughly 260,000 clones, about a tenth seen once. Input material: naive CD4+ T cells from blood. The receptors shown here come from a man younger than 45 with type 1 diabetes. CDR3s include the opening cysteine and the closing phenylalanine or tryptophan. The D gene is left open where the match is weak. A clone size is listed for some rows: how often the clone was seen (once, few, many), or a class if it is expanded.

CDR3nt,CDR3aa,j_gene,d_gene,abundance,v_gene
TGTGCTAGTGCCCTCGACAAGGTAGATGAAAAACTGTTTTTT,CASALDKVDEKLFF,TRBJ1-4,.,.,TRBV12-5
TGTGCCAGCAGCGTAGTCACGGGAAAAGCTTTCTTT,CASSVVTGKAFF,TRBJ1-1,.,few,TRBV9
TGCGCCAGCAGCTCGGAGGAAGACTCGGCTCAAGACTTC,CASSSEEDSAQDF,TRBJ2-4,.,.,TRBV5-1
TGCGCCAGCAGCGAAATAGGGGGGGACGAGCAGTACTTC,CASSEIGGDEQYF,TRBJ2-7,.,.,TRBV5-1
TGTGCCAGCAGCGTAGCTCAGTTTAACTATGGCTACACCTTC,CASSVAQFNYGYTF,TRBJ1-2,.,.,TRBV9
TGCGCCAGCAGCTTTGGACTAGCGGGGGAGACAGATACGCAGTATTTT,CASSFGLAGETDTQYF,TRBJ2-3,TRBD2,few,TRBV4-3
TGTGCCAGCAGCCCGGGTGAGGGCTTCTATGGCTACACCTTC,CASSPGEGFYGYTF,TRBJ1-2,.,few,TRBV9
TGTGCCAGCAGCCCGGGACAGGGTAAGACTTACGAGCAGTACTTC,CASSPGQGKTYEQYF,TRBJ2-7,TRBD1,few,TRBV5-6
TGTGCCAGCAGCAAACCCGGCACCGGGGAGCTGTTTTTT,CASSKPGTGELFF,TRBJ2-2,.,.,TRBV7-3
TGTGCCAGCAGCGGAGGTAGCGGGGGCCTCCCCTACAATGAGCAGTTCTTC,CASSGGSGGLPYNEQFF,TRBJ2-1,TRBD2,.,TRBV9
TGTGCCAGCAGCATTAGTTCAGATACGCAGTATTTT,CASSISSDTQYF,TRBJ2-3,.,.,TRBV11-2
TGTGCCAGCAGCCCCTACCTCTCTGGGGCCAACGTCCTGACTTTC,CASSPYLSGANVLTF,TRBJ2-6,.,few,TRBV5-4
TGTGCCAGCTGGGCCAGAGACACAGATACGCAGTATTTT,CASWARDTDTQYF,TRBJ2-3,.,.,TRBV28
TGTGCCAGCAGTGTGGGGGGATCACAAGAGACCCAGTACTTC,CASSVGGSQETQYF,TRBJ2-5,.,.,TRBV6-1
TGTGCCTGGAGTCCCTGGGGGGGGCTCCACAATGAGCAGTTCTTC,CAWSPWGGLHNEQFF,TRBJ2-1,.,.,TRBV30
TGTGCCAGCAGCCCCTCCCAAGAGACCCAGTACTTC,CASSPSQETQYF,TRBJ2-5,.,.,TRBV11-2
TGTGCCAGCAGTGAAGCGACAGGGAGCGGCTACACCTTC,CASSEATGSGYTF,TRBJ1-2,TRBD1,.,TRBV2
TGTGCCAGCAGCCCCCCCGGGAATGAAAAACTGTTTTTT,CASSPPGNEKLFF,TRBJ1-4,.,.,TRBV28
TGTGCCAGCAGTTTGGGGGCGGGCCTCTCCTACAATGAGCAGTTCTTC,CASSLGAGLSYNEQFF,TRBJ2-1,.,few,TRBV28
TGTGCCAGCCCTCGACAGGGGGCGGCTGGGGCCAACGTCCTGACTTTC,CASPRQGAAGANVLTF,TRBJ2-6,TRBD1,few,TRBV2
TGTGCCAGCAGCTTGCCATCCCGACAGGTCGCAACAGATACGCAGTATTTT,CASSLPSRQVATDTQYF,TRBJ2-3,.,.,TRBV5-4
TGTGCCACCAGCAGAGATCGAGCGGAAGAGACCCAGTACTTC,CATSRDRAEETQYF,TRBJ2-5,.,few,TRBV15
TGTGCCAGCAGCGTGGCGGGGGGGCGAACAGATACGCAGTATTTT,CASSVAGGRTDTQYF,TRBJ2-3,TRBD2,few,TRBV9
TGTGCCAGTAGCCGGACGGGGATCACCAAAAACATTCAGTACTTC,CASSRTGITKNIQYF,TRBJ2-4,.,few,TRBV19
TGTGCCAGCAGCAGTGGTTGGGGCGTGACAGATACGCAGTATTTT,CASSSGWGVTDTQYF,TRBJ2-3,.,few,TRBV7-2
TGTGCCAGCAGCACCTCCAGCGGGGGGAATGAGCAGTTCTTC,CASSTSSGGNEQFF,TRBJ2-1,TRBD2,.,TRBV7-2
TGTGCCCCCCCGGGGGTCCCCAGCAATCAGCCCCAGCATTTT,CAPPGVPSNQPQHF,TRBJ1-5,.,.,TRBV21-1
TGTGCCAGCGGGAGGGGCGAGTATGGCTACACCTTC,CASGRGEYGYTF,TRBJ1-2,.,.,TRBV28
TGTGCCAGCAGAGGGACAGGGGTAGGGGAGACCCAGTACTTC,CASRGTGVGETQYF,TRBJ2-5,TRBD1,few,TRBV2
TGCGCCAGCAGCCAAGAACAAGGCAGGGGTCAGCCCCAGCATTTT,CASSQEQGRGQPQHF,TRBJ1-5,.,.,TRBV4-3
TGTGCCAGCAGTCCTACAGGGGGCGCGGCTTTCTTT,CASSPTGGAAFF,TRBJ1-1,TRBD1,.,TRBV7-9
TGTGCCAGCAGCGCGTCGTTGGTAGCGGGGTTGAATACGCAGTATTTT,CASSASLVAGLNTQYF,TRBJ2-3,TRBD2,few,TRBV5-4
TGTGCCAGCAGCGCCAAACAGGGGGCAGGGGGCAATGAGCAGTTCTTC,CASSAKQGAGGNEQFF,TRBJ2-1,TRBD1,.,TRBV7-2
TGTGCCAGCAGTTTCCCCCAAGGGGTAGTCACCGGGGAGCTGTTTTTT,CASSFPQGVVTGELFF,TRBJ2-2,.,.,TRBV28
TGTGCCAGCAGTGATCCCGACAGCCCGGGGGCCTTC,CASSDPDSPGAF,TRBJ1-2,.,.,TRBV6-1
TGCAGCGTTTCCGGACAGGGGGCAGAGACCCAGTACTTC,CSVSGQGAETQYF,TRBJ2-5,TRBD1,.,TRBV29-1
TGTGCCAGCAGCGTACGGGGTCTCTACGAGCAGTACTTC,CASSVRGLYEQYF,TRBJ2-7,.,.,TRBV7-9
TGTGCCTGGAGGGACGGGGAGAAGGGCACTGAAGCTTTCTTT,CAWRDGEKGTEAFF,TRBJ1-1,.,few,TRBV30
TGTGCCAGCAGCTTAGGGAGGATCATCCCGGGAACCGGGGAGCTGTTTTTT,CASSLGRIIPGTGELFF,TRBJ2-2,.,few,TRBV11-2
TGTGCCAGCAGTTTCTTGCGTGGTCAGCCCCAGCATTTT,CASSFLRGQPQHF,TRBJ1-5,.,.,TRBV28
TGTGCCAGCAGTCTGGGACAGGGAGGACAGCCCCAGCATTTT,CASSLGQGGQPQHF,TRBJ1-5,TRBD1,.,TRBV2
TGCGCCAGCAGCCAGGGCTTTCCGAAGGGTGGAGGAGAGACCCAGTACTTC,CASSQGFPKGGGETQYF,TRBJ2-5,.,few,TRBV4-1
TGCAGCGTTTTACTTACAGGGGGCGCATCTGAAGCTTTCTTT,CSVLLTGGASEAFF,TRBJ1-1,TRBD1,.,TRBV29-1
TGTGCCTGGAGTCCCACAGGGGGTGATGGCTACACCTTC,CAWSPTGGDGYTF,TRBJ1-2,TRBD1,few,TRBV30
TGTGCCAGCAGCCTGCGGACAAGCCAAGAGACCCAGTACTTC,CASSLRTSQETQYF,TRBJ2-5,.,.,TRBV7-9
TGTGCCAGCAGCGGAAGGACAGCGAACACTGAAGCTTTCTTT,CASSGRTANTEAFF,TRBJ1-1,.,few,TRBV2